Below, 25 T cell receptor beta chains from the same sample are listed, as sequenced in a study of T cells in Graves' hyperthyroidism and ophthalmopathy. The investigators amplified TCR beta CDR3 regions from RNA transcripts. The HTBI set primed first-round TCR CDR3 RT-PCR. TCRdb passed the multiplex PCR reads through MiXCR, listing each CDR3 protein once. Of over 450,000 distinct CDR3 sequences listed, over 13% are singletons. Sample: blood. These receptors originate from a young woman with Graves' hyperthyroidism.

The CDR3 region has the DNA TGTGCCAGCAGCGTAGGGGAAACCTCTGGAAACACCATATATTTT. It translates to CASSVGETSGNTIYF. This rearrangement joins TRBV9 to TRBJ1-3; no clear D. Deletions cut 0 bases from V and 0 bases from J, with 7 bases between. Germline CDR1 reads SGDLS; CDR2 reads YYNGEE. The CDR3 sequence is 15 residues long.

The chain couples TRBV4-1 to TRBJ2-5; 13 bases are a match to TRBD2. V lost 1 base, J lost 9 bases, and 14 bases stayed unmatched. Germline assignment: CDR1 MGHRA and CDR2 YSYEKL. This CDR3 comprises 18 residues. The CDR3 nucleotides read TGCGCCAGCAGCCAAGGTCTTATACTAGCGGGAGGGCTCGTGGCCCAGTACTTC. Its translation: CASSQGLILAGGLVAQYF.

This clonotype was recorded many times. The rearrangement uses TRBV6-1 and TRBJ1-3; no clear D gene. V was cut by 1 base and J by 1 base, with 11 bases left in between. This CDR3 has 16 residues. CDR1 is MNHNS and CDR2 is SASEGT in the germline V gene. The CDR3 spells CASSEERYSSGNTIYF. CDR3 coding DNA: TGTGCCAGCAGTGAAGAGAGGTATAGTTCTGGAAACACCATATATTTT.

V usage is TRBV9 and J usage is TRBJ2-3; TRBD2 aligns across 14 bases. The germline gives CDR1 SGDLS, CDR2 YYNGEE. The V and J ends lost 0 bases and 4 bases, in that order; junction bases with no gene match: 4. The length of the CDR3 is 17 residues. The CDR3: CASSVAGLAGVADTQYF. CDR3 bases: TGTGCCAGCAGCGTAGCGGGACTAGCGGGAGTAGCAGATACGCAGTATTTT.

A single count supports this clonotype. The rearrangement uses TRBV7-9 and TRBJ2-7; 11 bases line up with TRBD1. The germline V gene has CDR1 SEHNR and CDR2 FQNEAQ (reference sequence). This CDR3 contains 15 residues. Losses at the gene ends were 5 bases for V and 5 bases for J; bases not matched to a gene: 8. This CDR3 reads CASSLRTGGPNEQYV. CDR3 sequence (DNA): TGTGCCAGCAGCCTAAGGACAGGGGGCCCGAACGAGCAGTACGTC.

The rearrangement links TRBV18 to TRBJ1-1; maybe TRBD1 (5 bases). Trimming took 1 base from V and 5 from J, leaving 14 bases between them. The germline V gene has CDR1 KGHSH and CDR2 LQKENI. The CDR3 spans 15 residues. This chain's CDR3 is CASSPLRGTVTEAFF. CDR3 nucleotides: TGTGCCAGCTCACCACTCCGGGGCACGGTGACTGAAGCTTTCTTT.

This clonotype was seen at least ten times. The CDR3 sequence: CASTWTGDEKLFF. For the CDR3, the DNA is TGTGCCAGCACCTGGACAGGGGATGAAAAACTGTTTTTT. The rearrangement uses TRBV6-1 and TRBJ1-4; TRBD1 aligns across 9 bases. CDR1 is MNHNS, CDR2 SASEGT, per germline. Trimming at V came to 7 bases and at J to 6 bases, leaving 3 bases not matched to a gene. The length of the CDR3 is 13 residues.

This clonotype was observed many times. The V call is TRBV27, the J call TRBJ1-6; 7 bases line up with TRBD1. Germline CDR1 MNHEY, CDR2 SMNVEV (reference sequence). This CDR3 has 16 amino acids. The trim removed 5 bases at V and 10 bases at J, leaving 14 bases unmatched. The CDR3 is CASSRTGDHYRSPLHF. CDR3 bases: TGTGCCAGCAGTCGAACAGGGGATCACTATAGGTCACCCCTCCACTTT.

This clonotype appeared many times. The chain joins TRBV19 to TRBJ1-5; 9 bases map to TRBD1. The ends lost 7 bases at V and 0 bases at J; junction bases unmatched: 10. The CDR3 spans 17 residues. Germline V gene sequence: CDR1 LNHDA, CDR2 SQIVND (reference sequence). CDR3 DNA sequence: TGTGCCAGTACCTTTGGACAGGGGAGTTATAGCAATCAGCCCCAGCATTTT. Translated: CASTFGQGSYSNQPQHF.

This clonotype showed up many times. V usage is TRBV2 and J usage is TRBJ1-1; a possible D gene is TRBD1 (5 bases). This CDR3 spans 12 amino acids. Between the trimmed V and J ends, which lost 10 bases and 4 bases, there was a span of 13 bases. The germline gives CDR1 SNHLY, CDR2 FYNNEI. The CDR3 reads CATSDQGTEAFF. The CDR3 DNA reads TGTGCCACCTCGGACCAGGGCACTGAAGCTTTCTTT. The complete variable domain, with remaining parts taken from reference TRBV2 and TRBJ1-1, reads EPEVTQTPSHQVTQMGQEVILRCVPISNHLYFYWYRQILGQKVEFLVSFYNNEISEKSEIFDDQFSVERPDGSNFTLKIRSTKLEDSAMYFCATSDQGTEAFFGQGTRLTVV.

The chain uses TRBV6-1 and TRBJ1-2; 7 bases map to TRBD1. Germline values: CDR1 MNHNS, CDR2 SASEGT. This CDR3 is 13 amino acids long. V gave up 6 bases and J gave up 9 bases; unmatched junction bases: 10. This CDR3 is CASSTGTAHSYTF. The CDR3 DNA reads TGTGCCAGCAGCACCGGGACAGCCCATAGCTACACCTTC.

The CDR3 coding sequence is TGCGCCAGCAGCCAAGTTGGGGGTTGGCATGAGCAGTTCTTC. Protein: CASSQVGGWHEQFF. V and J are TRBV4-1 and TRBJ2-1; D may correspond to TRBD1 or TRBD2 (5 bases each). The CDR3 is 14 amino acids. The V end was cut by 1 base, the J end by 8 bases, with 12 bases between. In germline, CDR1 is MGHRA, CDR2 YSYEKL.

DNA of the CDR3: TGTGCCTGGACTTTAGGACTAGGGAATGAGCAGTTCTTC. Amino acids: CAWTLGLGNEQFF. This chain connects TRBV30 to TRBJ2-1, with 7 bases matching TRBD2. J lost 7 bases, V lost 4 bases, and 7 bases had no gene match. The CDR3 length is 13 residues. CDR1 and CDR2 (germline): GTSNPN, SVGIG (reference sequence). Together with reference TRBV30 and TRBJ2-1, the CDR3 gives the full variable domain: SQTIHQWPATLVQPVGSPLSLECTVEGTSNPNLYWYRQAAGRGLQLLFYSVGIGQISSEVPQNLSASRPQDRQFILSSKKLLLSDSGFYLCAWTLGLGNEQFFGPGTRLTVL.

Ten or more counts support this clonotype. This chain connects TRBV6-2 or TRBV6-3 to TRBJ1-1; TRBD1 is a possible D gene (5 bases). The germline V gene has CDR1 MNHEY and CDR2 SVGEGT. The CDR3 is made up of 16 amino acids. V was trimmed by 0 bases and J by 1 base, leaving 12 bases between them. CDR3 in amino acids: CASSYSRGRENTEAFF. The CDR3 region has the DNA TGTGCCAGCAGTTACTCTCGGGGCAGGGAGAACACTGAAGCTTTCTTT.

V usage is TRBV9 and J usage is TRBJ2-5; 11 bases fit TRBD2. The germline gives CDR1 SGDLS, CDR2 YYNGEE. Losses at the gene ends were 4 bases for V and 2 bases for J; bases not matched to a gene: 7. The CDR3 runs 16 residues. Written as DNA, the CDR3 is TGTGCCAGCAGCCGTGCTAGCGGGAGGAGTCAAGAGACCCAGTACTTC. It encodes CASSRASGRSQETQYF.

In the case of this clonotype: Mismatch with germline at one junction end may stem from a read error. CDR3: CAVSGTDTRYGYTF. In nucleotides, the CDR3 is TGTGCCGTCAGCGGGACAGATACGCGCTATGGCTACACCTTC. The chain couples TRBV10-3 to TRBJ1-2, with 7 bases that match TRBD1. CDR1 and CDR2 (germline): ENHRY, SYGVKD. The CDR3 consists of 14 residues.

This clonotype was counted many times. The chain carries TRBV6-1 and TRBJ1-2, with 7 nucleotides matching TRBD1. In germline, CDR1 is MNHNS, CDR2 SASEGT. This CDR3 is 13 amino acids long. The V segment lost 6 bases and the J segment 4 bases; nucleotides outside the gene matches: 5. DNA for the CDR3: TGTGCCAGCAGAAAACAGGGGCCCTATGGCTACACCTTC. Translated, it gives CASRKQGPYGYTF.

The chain couples TRBV3-1 to TRBJ2-7; 8 bases match TRBD2. The trim removed 6 bases at V and 4 bases at J, leaving 5 bases unmatched. The CDR3 length is 13 residues. Germline V CDR1 and CDR2: LGHDT, YNNKEL (reference sequence). In DNA form, the CDR3 reads TGTGCCAGCAGACCCGGGGGGGAATACGAGCAGTACTTC. Residues: CASRPGGEYEQYF.

This clonotype was recorded at least ten times. V is TRBV11-2 and J is TRBJ2-5, with D maybe TRBD1 (5 bases). The V and J ends lost 0 bases and 1 base respectively, with 9 bases between them. The CDR3 has 15 amino acids. Germline V gives CDR1 SGHAT, CDR2 FQNNGV. CDR3 amino acids: CASSLETASQETQYF. CDR3 coding DNA: TGTGCCAGCAGCTTAGAGACAGCAAGCCAAGAGACCCAGTACTTC.

The table lists this clonotype with a few counts. CDR3 sequence (DNA): TGTGCCAGCAGTTTACGAGCGGGAGTAGAAGATACGCAGTATTTT. Protein product: CASSLRAGVEDTQYF. This chain links TRBV28 with TRBJ2-3, with 8 bases fitting TRBD2. CDR1 MDHEN and CDR2 SYDVKM come from the germline V gene. The CDR3 runs to 15 residues. With V trimmed by 2 bases and J by 5 bases, 6 bases remained unmatched.

The chain carries TRBV11-2 and TRBJ2-1, with TRBD2 matching over 9 bases. The CDR3 length is 15 residues. Trimming removed 5 bases from V and 8 bases from J; junction bases left unmatched: 10. The germline CDR1 and CDR2 sequences are SGHAT and FQNNGV. CDR3 sequence: CASSVTGTSFYEQFF. The CDR3 DNA reads TGTGCCAGCAGCGTCACCGGGACTAGCTTCTATGAGCAGTTCTTC.

This clonotype was seen many times. V gene TRBV29-1 combines with J gene TRBJ2-1; D gene unclear. Germline-derived CDR1 and CDR2 are SQVTM and ANQGSEA. The CDR3 loop spans 12 amino acids. Between the trimmed V and J ends, which lost 6 bases and 9 bases, there was a span of 15 bases. The CDR3 nucleotides read TGCAGCGTACGGATCCTTTCGGGTGAGCAGTTCTTC. Protein: CSVRILSGEQFF.

This chain uses TRBV25-1 with TRBJ2-1; D may be TRBD1 (5 bases). From germline, CDR1 is MGHDK and CDR2 SYGVNS. Trimming cost V 0 bases and J 6 bases, with 9 bases left between them. The CDR3 runs to 14 residues. The CDR3 reads CASSEYSDSNEQFF. CDR3 sequence (DNA): TGTGCCAGCAGTGAATACTCCGACAGCAATGAGCAGTTCTTC.

This clonotype was detected ten times or more. V and J are TRBV9 and TRBJ1-2, with D uncertain. V gave up 0 bases and J gave up 4 bases, with 16 bases separating them. There are 16 residues in the CDR3. Germline values: CDR1 SGDLS, CDR2 YYNGEE. This CDR3 is CASSVADGVKVYGYTF. The CDR3 nucleotides are TGTGCCAGCAGCGTAGCCGATGGGGTAAAGGTCTATGGCTACACCTTC.

This clonotype was detected many times. Here the CDR3 DNA reads TGTGCCACCAGCAGTGACAGGGGGCTGGGTGGCTACACCTTC. Translation gives CATSSDRGLGGYTF. This chain joins TRBV15 and TRBJ1-2; TRBD1 matches at 10 bases. V gave up 3 bases and J gave up 7 bases; unmatched junction bases: 5. CDR1 is LNHNV, CDR2 YYDKDF, per germline (reference sequence). The CDR3 runs to 14 residues.